The 24 T cell receptor beta chains below come from one sample, sequenced in a study of human T cells and chemical hapten exposure. TCRdb called the 5' RACE reads again in MiXCR, with one record for every CDR3 protein. The sample records under 150,000 distinct CDR3 sequences, 15% to 20% being singletons. The authors extracted total RNA from unfractionated whole blood. All receptors come from a human donor in good health.

This clonotype was found a few times. The rearrangement uses TRBV29-1 and TRBJ1-2; D not resolved. The CDR3 has 13 amino acids. Germline values: CDR1 SQVTM, CDR2 ANQGSEA. The V and J ends lost 8 bases and 2 bases respectively, with 15 bases between them. This chain's CDR3 is CSCSGRLNYGYTF. CDR3 in DNA: TGCAGCTGTTCTGGCAGACTGAACTATGGCTACACCTTC.

The V and J genes are TRBV29-1 and TRBJ2-1; no definite D call. Per germline, CDR1 SQVTM and CDR2 ANQGSEA. With 3 bases removed from V and 6 bases from J, the gap between germline ends came to 9 bases. The CDR3 length is 12 residues. CDR3 loop: CSVEGNGNEQFF. In nucleotides, the CDR3 is TGCAGCGTTGAGGGAAACGGCAATGAGCAGTTCTTC.

The chain has TRBV10-3 and TRBJ2-1; D is uncertain. This CDR3 region has 15 residues. The germline gives CDR1 ENHRY, CDR2 SYGVKD. The V and J ends lost 5 bases and 0 bases respectively, with 11 bases between them. The CDR3 sequence is CAISYRLSSYNEQFF. The DNA of the CDR3 is TGTGCCATCAGTTACAGACTCAGCTCCTACAATGAGCAGTTCTTC.

The rearrangement links TRBV15 to TRBJ1-3; D is perhaps TRBD1 (5 bases). V shed 0 bases and J shed 0 bases, with 9 bases lying between them. The CDR3 covers 16 residues. Germline lookup yields CDR1 LNHNV and CDR2 YYDKDF (reference sequence). CDR3 protein: CATSRDNRGSGNTIYF. The CDR3 region has the DNA TGTGCCACCAGCAGAGATAATAGGGGCTCTGGAAACACCATATATTTT.

This clonotype was recorded at least ten times. This chain connects TRBV7-2 to TRBJ2-5; D unclear. The V end lost 5 bases, the J end lost 7 bases, and 8 bases lay between the germline ends. This CDR3 has 11 amino acids. The germline V gene has CDR1 SGHTA and CDR2 FQGNSA. For the CDR3, the DNA is TGTGCCAGCAGCCCCATCGGGACCCAGTACTTC. Translation gives CASSPIGTQYF.

Comment on this clonotype: A read error is possible here, since a much larger clone lies one base away. The gene calls are TRBV15 and TRBJ1-1, with TRBD1 identical over 11 bases. Germline CDR1 LNHNV, CDR2 YYDKDF (reference sequence). This CDR3 has 17 amino acids. CDR3 nucleotides: TGTGCCGCCAGCAGAGGACTACCGGGGACAGGGGGAACTGAAGCTTTCTTT. It translates to CAASRGLPGTGGTEAFF.

The chain recombines TRBV18 with TRBJ2-5, with unresolved D. Trimming cost V 0 bases and J 4 bases, with 6 bases left between them. Germline V gene sequence: CDR1 KGHSH, CDR2 LQKENI. The CDR3 is made up of 13 amino acids. Here the CDR3 DNA reads TGTGCCAGCTCACCACCGTCGAGAGAGACCCAGTACTTC. Its protein is CASSPPSRETQYF. The variable domain in full, with the rest retrieved from reference TRBV18 and TRBJ2-5, is NAGVMQNPRHLVRRRGQEARLRCSPMKGHSHVYWYRQLPEEGLKFMVYLQKENIIDESGMPKERFSAEFPKEGPSILRIQQVVRGDSAAYFCASSPPSRETQYFGPGTRLLVL.

This clonotype was observed a handful of times. The chain recombines TRBV25-1 with TRBJ2-3; 8 bases agree with TRBD1. The J segment lost 1 base and the V segment lost 6 bases, leaving 6 bases of the junction unmatched. From germline, CDR1 is MGHDK and CDR2 SYGVNS. The CDR3 is 15 amino acids. Here the CDR3 DNA reads TGTGCCAGCAGGGCAGGGGGCTTGGGCACAGATACGCAGTATTTT. Translation gives CASRAGGLGTDTQYF.

This clonotype was counted a few times. The chain uses TRBV9 and TRBJ2-7; 8 nucleotides agree with TRBD2. The V and J ends lost 4 bases and 6 bases, in that order; junction bases with no gene match: 15. In germline, CDR1 is SGDLS, CDR2 YYNGEE. The CDR3 totals 16 residues. As DNA, the CDR3 is TGTGCCAGCAGCTCTGCTAGCGGGCCTCGAGGGGTCGAGCAGTACTTC. It encodes CASSSASGPRGVEQYF.

This clonotype has just a few counts. V is TRBV28 and J is TRBJ2-4, with 9 bases fitting TRBD2. The germline V gene has CDR1 MDHEN and CDR2 SYDVKM. The J segment lost 6 bases and the V segment lost 6 bases, leaving 15 bases of the junction unmatched. The CDR3 extends over 17 amino acids. This CDR3 reads CASSPPGVAGVGNIQYF. The CDR3 nucleotides are TGTGCCAGCAGCCCTCCCGGGGTAGCGGGAGTAGGAAACATTCAGTACTTC.

This clonotype occurred a few times. This chain joins TRBV5-5 and TRBJ2-1, with 8 bases aligning to TRBD2. The germline gives CDR1 SGHKS, CDR2 YYEKEE (reference sequence). V lost 0 bases, J lost 7 bases, and 3 bases stayed unmatched. The CDR3 length is 14 residues. The CDR3 sequence is CASSLGGLGNEQFF. The CDR3 DNA is TGTGCCAGCAGCTTGGGGGGACTAGGGAATGAGCAGTTCTTC.

In its sample, this clonotype was seen a few times. The V gene is TRBV6-6, the J gene TRBJ1-2; TRBD1 might be the D (6 bases). Germline CDR1 is MNHNY and CDR2 is SVGAGI (reference sequence). The CDR3 totals 16 residues. The ends were cut back, 6 bases at V and 0 bases at J, with 17 bases in the middle. The CDR3 sequence: CASRYGAGTTNYGYTF. The DNA of the CDR3 is TGTGCCAGCAGATACGGAGCTGGGACAACTAACTATGGCTACACCTTC.

The table lists this clonotype with a few counts. In nucleotides, the CDR3 is TGTGCCAGCAGTTACTCGATCACAGGGGTATTCTTAGGCGAGCAGTACTTC. This encodes CASSYSITGVFLGEQYF. This chain uses TRBV6-5 with TRBJ2-7, with 7 bases lining up with TRBD1. The trim removed 0 bases at V and 6 bases at J, leaving 14 bases unmatched. Germline lookup yields CDR1 MNHEY and CDR2 SVGAGI. The CDR3 length is 17 residues.

This clonotype was seen more than once but under ten times. V usage is TRBV3-1 and J usage is TRBJ2-3, with D possibly TRBD1 on 6 matching bases. Germline V CDR1 and CDR2: LGHDT, YNNKEL (reference sequence). The CDR3 spans 17 residues. Trimming shortened V by 5 bases and J by 2 bases, and 20 bases separated the two germline ends. The CDR3 loop reads CASSVFQWDTFTDTQYF. As DNA, the CDR3 is TGTGCCAGCAGCGTTTTTCAGTGGGACACCTTCACAGATACGCAGTATTTT.

The rearrangement links TRBV7-2 to TRBJ2-5, with D maybe TRBD1 (5 bases). The length of the CDR3 is 14 residues. With 1 base removed from V and 4 bases from J, the gap between germline ends came to 10 bases. Germline CDR1 is SGHTA and CDR2 is FQGNSA. The CDR3 reads CASSLGGSRETQYF. The CDR3 DNA reads as TGTGCCAGCAGCTTAGGGGGCTCCCGAGAGACCCAGTACTTC.

This clonotype was observed many times. This chain connects TRBV11-3 to TRBJ2-2; weak D call: TRBD2 (6 bases). Germline V lookup: CDR1 SGHNT, CDR2 YENEEA. The CDR3 is made up of 15 amino acids. The V gene lost 1 base and the J gene lost 9 bases, with 15 bases spanning the gap. This chain's CDR3 is CASSLATGGARELFF. The CDR3 DNA sequence: TGTGCCAGCAGCTTAGCAACCGGGGGAGCCAGGGAGCTGTTTTTT.

This clonotype has a count of ten or more. The rearrangement joins TRBV20-1 to TRBJ2-3, with 7 bases aligning to TRBD2. Germline-derived CDR1 and CDR2 are DFQATT and SNEGSKA (reference sequence). This CDR3 region has 13 residues. Trimming removed 8 bases from V and 2 bases from J; junction bases left unmatched: 7. The CDR3 here is CSLAEPVTDTQYF. The DNA for the CDR3 is TGCAGTCTAGCGGAACCCGTCACAGATACGCAGTATTTT.

This sequence joins TRBV25-1 and TRBJ2-7; tentatively, D is TRBD1 (6 bases). This CDR3 contains 15 residues. V was shortened by 1 base and J by 1 base, with 11 bases between the two germline ends. CDR1 and CDR2 from the germline V gene are MGHDK and SYGVNS. The CDR3 is CASSEFVGQSYEQYF. The DNA of the CDR3 is TGTGCCAGCAGTGAATTCGTAGGACAGTCCTACGAGCAGTACTTC.

The chain links TRBV5-1 to TRBJ2-3; D unclear. V was trimmed by 0 bases and J by 5 bases, leaving 7 bases between them. The CDR3 spans 13 residues. The germline CDR1 and CDR2 sequences are SGHRS and YFSETQ. The CDR3, as DNA: TGCGCCAGCAGCTTGGCGGCGGTAGATACGCAGTATTTT. This encodes CASSLAAVDTQYF.

This clonotype was seen a handful of times. The V and J genes are TRBV20-1 and TRBJ2-1; D assignment may be TRBD1 or TRBD2 (6 bases each). The V and J ends lost 5 bases and 6 bases respectively, with 32 bases between them. This CDR3 region has 19 residues. The germline CDR1 and CDR2 sequences are DFQATT and SNEGSKA (reference sequence). The chain's CDR3 is CSAVPWGAGSLLRSNEQFF. The CDR3 nucleotides read TGCAGTGCTGTCCCCTGGGGGGCGGGAAGCCTCCTCAGGAGCAATGAGCAGTTCTTC.

This clonotype was detected only once. This chain connects TRBV12-3 or TRBV12-4 to TRBJ2-3, with no clear D. The V gene lost 8 bases and the J gene lost 0 bases, with 9 bases spanning the gap. CDR3 length equals 13 residues. In DNA, the CDR3 is TGTGCCAGCGGAGAGTTGAGCACAGATACGCAGTATTTT. Translated: CASGELSTDTQYF.

CDR3 region: CASSGTGGPNQPQHF. The CDR3 nucleotides read TGTGCCAGCTCCGGGACAGGGGGACCTAATCAGCCCCAGCATTTT. J is TRBJ1-5 and V is TRBV2; the match to TRBD1 covers 11 bases. Per the germline V gene, CDR1 is SNHLY and CDR2 is FYNNEI. The trim removed 8 bases at V and 4 bases at J, leaving 7 bases unmatched. CDR3 length equals 15 residues.

This clonotype was picked up a small number of times. V and J are TRBV3-1 and TRBJ2-3; 10 bases fit TRBD1. The CDR3 spans 16 residues. The germline V gene encodes CDR1 LGHDT and CDR2 YNNKEL (reference sequence). V shed 0 bases, J shed 3 bases, and the junction held 3 bases outside the gene matches. CDR3 in amino acids: CASSQDLGQGTDTQYF. In DNA, the CDR3 is TGTGCCAGCAGCCAAGATCTGGGACAGGGGACAGATACGCAGTATTTT.

The chain has TRBV5-1 and TRBJ2-3; D perhaps matches TRBD2 (6 bases). The CDR3 consists of 16 residues. V was shortened by 3 bases and J by 0 bases, with 14 bases between the two germline ends. Germline lookup yields CDR1 SGHRS and CDR2 YFSETQ. CDR3 nucleotides: TGCGCCAGCAGCTCAGCAAGCGGGCTTAGCACAGATACGCAGTATTTT. Its protein is CASSSASGLSTDTQYF. Together with reference TRBV5-1 and TRBJ2-3, the CDR3 gives the full variable domain: KAGVTQTPRYLIKTRGQQVTLSCSPISGHRSVSWYQQTPGQGLQFLFEYFSETQRNKGNFPGRFSGRQFSNSRSEMNVSTLELGDSALYLCASSSASGLSTDTQYFGPGTRLTVL.